This T cell receptor (beta chain) was documented in a study of T cells after yellow fever vaccination. Study-wide context: For low cell numbers, libraries were made with SMART-Seq v4 Ultra Low Input.

This clonotype was counted only a few times. Its antigen remains unknown. Generation of TCR cDNA used 5'RACE template switching (which added a universal primer site and UMIs). MiXCR was run by TCRdb on the 5' RACE reads, yielding one entry per CDR3 protein. The table lists 100,000 to 150,000 distinct CDR3 sequences, 13% to 15% of them singletons. Trimming left V 0 bases short and J 0 bases short, with 9 bases between. Looked up from germline, CDR1 is MNHEY and CDR2 is SVGAGI. The CDR3 extends over 15 amino acids. Findings of the study overall: Weaker overall was a secondary response that nonetheless peaked faster, on day 5 versus 15. A small share of clonotypes appeared in both CD4 and CD8 compartments.

This receptor was obtained from a man between 18 and 29 years old who received the YFV17D yellow fever vaccine. This chain connects TRBV6-5 to TRBJ2-7; D unresolved. Source: CD8+ T cells sorted from PBMCs, taken 5 days after the yellow fever booster vaccination. The CDR3 DNA follows: TGTGCCAGCAGTTACTCGATCTCCATCTCCTACGAGCAGTACTTC. As protein: CASSYSISISYEQYF.